The 14 T cell receptor beta chains below come from one sample, sequenced in a study of human CD8 memory T cell subsets. Libraries of TCR beta chains were produced by 5' RACE (UMI-labeled). TCRdb re-called the 5' RACE reads and catalogs CDR3 proteins one per entry, DNA excluded. The specimen's table records about 7,400 distinct CDR3 sequences. Sequencing was done on a sample of CD8+ T cells from PBMCs. The receptors were sampled from a human donor in good health.

Considering frequency, this clonotype is medium-sized. The J gene is TRBJ2-7, the V gene TRBV12-3 or TRBV12-4; TCRdb designates TRBD2, a call that cannot be tested without DNA. The CDR3 contains 17 residues. This CDR3 reads CASSRTSGAGDDHEQYF.

V is TRBV4-1 and J is TRBJ1-1. Germline lookup yields CDR1 MGHRA and CDR2 YSYEKL. The CDR3 runs 15 residues. The CDR3 region is CASSQDLGNKGEAFF.

The J gene is TRBJ1-1, the V gene TRBV5-1. The CDR3 runs 15 residues. Germline V gives CDR1 SGHRS, CDR2 YFSETQ. This chain's CDR3 is CASSEWETGNTEAFF.

This rearrangement joins TRBV7-8 to TRBJ2-5; the TRBD1 assignment by TCRdb is unverifiable without DNA. The CDR3 covers 13 residues. Germline V gives CDR1 SGHVS, CDR2 FQNEAQ. The CDR3 here is CASAQGEGETQYF.

The V gene is TRBV14, the J gene TRBJ2-2. The CDR3 extends over 14 amino acids. Germline V gene lookup returns CDR1 SGHDN and CDR2 FVKESK. CDR3 loop: CASSQALKTGELFF. Complete variable domain (other parts from reference TRBV14 and TRBJ2-2): EAGVTQFPSHSVIEKGQTVTLRCDPISGHDNLYWYRRVMGKEIKFLLHFVKESKQDESGMPNNRFLAERTGGTYSTLKVQPAELEDSGVYFCASSQALKTGELFFGEGSRLTVL.

The rearrangement links TRBV21-1 to TRBJ2-7; TCRdb lists TRBD1, though no DNA is available to test this call. TRBV21-1 is tagged as a pseudogene. This CDR3 is built from 14 residues. CDR3 protein: CASRPGTGHYEQYF.

The chain is built from TRBV3-1 and TRBJ1-1. Germline V CDR1 and CDR2: LGHDT, YNNKEL (reference sequence). The CDR3 contains 16 residues. This chain's CDR3 is CASSQDWQVMNTEAFF.

This rearrangement joins TRBV5-6 to TRBJ2-7; absent DNA, TCRdb's TRBD2 call cannot be checked. This CDR3 contains 16 residues. Per germline, CDR1 SGHDT and CDR2 YYEEEE. CDR3 loop: CASSYWGSGAYGEQYF. The variable domain in full, completed from reference TRBV5-6 and TRBJ2-7, reads DAGVTQSPTHLIKTRGQQVTLRCSPKSGHDTVSWYQQALGQGPQFIFQYYEEEERQRGNFPDRFSGHQFPNYSSELNVNALLLGDSALYLCASSYWGSGAYGEQYFGPGTRLTVT.

This chain links TRBV13 with TRBJ2-7; the TCRdb call, TRBD2, lacks DNA for checking. This CDR3 comprises 14 residues. Looked up from germline, CDR1 is PRHDT and CDR2 is FYEKMQ (reference sequence). The CDR3 reads CASSPGTSGYEQYF.

This sequence joins TRBV11-3 and TRBJ2-2. CDR1 is SGHNT and CDR2 is YENEEA in the germline V gene. The CDR3 is 13 amino acids. The CDR3 reads CASSLGIARELFF.

The chain employs TRBV19 and TRBJ2-7; TCRdb lists TRBD1, though no DNA is available to test this call. The CDR3 covers 14 residues. From germline, CDR1 is LNHDA and CDR2 SQIVND (reference sequence). CDR3 sequence reads: CASSIGTGGYEQYF.

CDR3 in amino acids: CASSQVKSSEQYF. The chain has TRBV3-1 and TRBJ2-7. Germline CDR1 LGHDT, CDR2 YNNKEL (reference sequence). The CDR3 sequence is 13 residues long.

This clonotype ranks as medium-sized (0.01 to 0.1%) in terms of frequency. The chain combines TRBV7-6 with TRBJ2-1; TCRdb's D call, TRBD2, is unchecked because there is no DNA. This CDR3 has 14 amino acids. Germline-derived CDR1 and CDR2 are SGHVS and FNYEAQ. CDR3 region: CASSQPASYNEQFF.

The chain recombines TRBV29-1 with TRBJ2-1; TCRdb selects TRBD1, and the lack of DNA leaves this call unchecked. In germline, CDR1 is SQVTM, CDR2 ANQGSEA. The CDR3 runs to 14 residues. CDR3 in amino acids: CSVNGGAMVLEQFF.